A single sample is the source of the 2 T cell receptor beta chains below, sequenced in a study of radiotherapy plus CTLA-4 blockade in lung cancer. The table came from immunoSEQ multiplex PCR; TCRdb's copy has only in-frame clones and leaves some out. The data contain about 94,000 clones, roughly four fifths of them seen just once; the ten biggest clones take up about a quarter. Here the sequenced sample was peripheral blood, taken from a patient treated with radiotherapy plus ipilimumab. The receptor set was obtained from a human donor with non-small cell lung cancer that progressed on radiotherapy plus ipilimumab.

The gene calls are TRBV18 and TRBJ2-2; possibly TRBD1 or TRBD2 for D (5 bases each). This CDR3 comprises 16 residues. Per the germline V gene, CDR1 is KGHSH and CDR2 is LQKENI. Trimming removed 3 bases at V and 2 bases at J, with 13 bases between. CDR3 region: CASSPGVGANTGELFF. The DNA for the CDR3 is TGTGCCAGCTCACCGGGAGTAGGGGCCAACACCGGGGAGCTGTTTTTT.

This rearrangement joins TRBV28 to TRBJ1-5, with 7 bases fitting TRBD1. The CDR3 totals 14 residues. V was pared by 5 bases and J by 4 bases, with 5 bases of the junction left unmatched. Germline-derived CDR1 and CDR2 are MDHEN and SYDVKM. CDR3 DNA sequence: TGTGCCAGCAGTGCAGGGGGAGTTAATCAGCCCCAGCATTTT. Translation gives CASSAGGVNQPQHF.